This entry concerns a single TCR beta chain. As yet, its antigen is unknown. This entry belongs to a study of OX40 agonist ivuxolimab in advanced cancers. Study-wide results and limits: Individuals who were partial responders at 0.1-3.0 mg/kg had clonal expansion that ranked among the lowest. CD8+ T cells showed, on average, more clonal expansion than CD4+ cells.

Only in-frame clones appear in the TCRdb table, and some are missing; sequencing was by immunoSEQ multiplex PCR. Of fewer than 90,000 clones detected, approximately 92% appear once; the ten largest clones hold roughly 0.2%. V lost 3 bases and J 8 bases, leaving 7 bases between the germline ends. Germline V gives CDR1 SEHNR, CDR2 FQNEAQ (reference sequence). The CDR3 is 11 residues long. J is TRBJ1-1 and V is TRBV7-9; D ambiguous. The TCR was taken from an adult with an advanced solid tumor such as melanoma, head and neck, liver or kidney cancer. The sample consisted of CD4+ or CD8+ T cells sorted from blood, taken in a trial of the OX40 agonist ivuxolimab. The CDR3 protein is CASSFAIEAFF. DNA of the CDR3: TGTGCCAGCAGCTTCGCGATAGAAGCTTTCTTT. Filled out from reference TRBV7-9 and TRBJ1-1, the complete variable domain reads DTGVSQNPRHKITKRGQNVTFRCDPISEHNRLYWYRQTLGQGPEFLTYFQNEAQLEKSRLLSDRFSAERPKGSFSTLEIQRTEQGDSAMYLCASSFAIEAFFGQGTRLTVV.